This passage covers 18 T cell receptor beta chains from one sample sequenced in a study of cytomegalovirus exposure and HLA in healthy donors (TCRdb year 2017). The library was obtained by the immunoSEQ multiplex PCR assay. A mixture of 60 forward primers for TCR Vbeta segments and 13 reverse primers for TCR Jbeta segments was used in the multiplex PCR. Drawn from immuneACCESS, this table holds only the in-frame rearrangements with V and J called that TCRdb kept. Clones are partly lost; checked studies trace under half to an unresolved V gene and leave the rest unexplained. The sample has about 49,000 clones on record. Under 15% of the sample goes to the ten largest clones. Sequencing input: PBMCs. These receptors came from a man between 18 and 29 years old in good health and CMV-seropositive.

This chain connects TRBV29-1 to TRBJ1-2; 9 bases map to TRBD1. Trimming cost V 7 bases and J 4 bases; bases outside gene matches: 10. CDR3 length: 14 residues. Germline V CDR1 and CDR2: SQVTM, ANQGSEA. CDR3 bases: TGCAGCGACGATGGACAGGGGCTACTCTATGGCTACACCTTC. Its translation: CSDDGQGLLYGYTF.

As DNA, the CDR3 is TGCGCCAGCAGCTTCGGGACACACTATGAACAGGGTGAAGCTTTCTTT. Translating it yields CASSFGTHYEQGEAFF. V usage is TRBV5-1 and J usage is TRBJ1-1; D is possibly TRBD1 (6 bases). Germline V gene data show CDR1 as SGHRS and CDR2 as YFSETQ. The V end was cut by 2 bases, the J end by 7 bases, with 21 bases between. CDR3 length: 16 residues.

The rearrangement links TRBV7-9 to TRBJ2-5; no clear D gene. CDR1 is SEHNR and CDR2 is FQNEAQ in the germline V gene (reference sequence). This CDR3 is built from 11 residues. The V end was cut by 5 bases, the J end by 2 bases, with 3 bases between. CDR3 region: CASSPQETQYF. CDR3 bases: TGTGCCAGCAGCCCGCAAGAGACCCAGTACTTC.

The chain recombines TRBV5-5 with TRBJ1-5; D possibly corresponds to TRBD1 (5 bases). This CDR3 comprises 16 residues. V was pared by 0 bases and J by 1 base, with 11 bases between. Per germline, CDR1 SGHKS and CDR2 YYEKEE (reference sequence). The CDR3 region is CASSLGQGGSNQPQHF. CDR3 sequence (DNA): TGTGCCAGCAGCTTGGGGCAGGGAGGGAGCAATCAGCCCCAGCATTTT. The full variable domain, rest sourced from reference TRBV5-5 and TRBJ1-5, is DAGVTQSPTHLIKTRGQQVTLRCSPISGHKSVSWYQQVLGQGPQFIFQYYEKEERGRGNFPDRFSARQFPNYSSELNVNALLLGDSALYLCASSLGQGGSNQPQHFGDGTRLSIL.

The chain's CDR3 is CASTVKGDGYTF. The CDR3 bases are TGTGCCAGCACCGTAAAAGGGGATGGCTACACCTTC. This sequence joins TRBV28 and TRBJ1-2, with a weak D call TRBD1 (5 bases). V lost 7 bases to trimming and J lost 6 bases, with 12 bases between them. Germline assignment: CDR1 MDHEN and CDR2 SYDVKM. The CDR3 spans 12 residues.

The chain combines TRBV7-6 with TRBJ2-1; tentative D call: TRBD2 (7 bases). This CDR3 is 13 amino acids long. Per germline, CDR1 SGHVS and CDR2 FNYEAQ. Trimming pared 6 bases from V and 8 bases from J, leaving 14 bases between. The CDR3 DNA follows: TGTGCCAGCAGACTGCCGGGGGGCGATGAGCAGTTCTTC. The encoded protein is CASRLPGGDEQFF.

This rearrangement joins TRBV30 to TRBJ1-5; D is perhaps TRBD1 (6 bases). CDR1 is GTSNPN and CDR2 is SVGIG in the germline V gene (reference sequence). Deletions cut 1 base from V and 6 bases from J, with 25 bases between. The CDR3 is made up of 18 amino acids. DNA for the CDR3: TGTGCCTGGAGTGACCCCCCCCAGGCCAGGGGCTGGATTCAGCCCCAGCATTTT. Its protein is CAWSDPPQARGWIQPQHF.

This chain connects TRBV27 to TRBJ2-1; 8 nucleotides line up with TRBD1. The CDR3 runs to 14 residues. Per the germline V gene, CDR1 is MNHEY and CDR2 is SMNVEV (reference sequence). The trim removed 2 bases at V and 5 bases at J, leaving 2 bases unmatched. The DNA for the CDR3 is TGTGCCAGCAGTTTAGGGACAGGAAACAATGAGCAGTTCTTC. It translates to CASSLGTGNNEQFF.

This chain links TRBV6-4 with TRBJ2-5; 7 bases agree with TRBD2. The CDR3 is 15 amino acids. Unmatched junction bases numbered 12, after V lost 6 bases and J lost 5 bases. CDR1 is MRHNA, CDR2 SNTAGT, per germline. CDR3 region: CASRPSDSAGETQYF. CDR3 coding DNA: TGTGCCAGCAGACCTAGTGACTCAGCGGGGGAGACCCAGTACTTC.

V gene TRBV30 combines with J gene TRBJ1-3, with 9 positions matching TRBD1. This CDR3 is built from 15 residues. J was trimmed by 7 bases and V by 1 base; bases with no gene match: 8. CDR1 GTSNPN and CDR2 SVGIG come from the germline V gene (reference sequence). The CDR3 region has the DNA TGTGCCTGGAGTGAGGGACAGGGTTTCCAGAACACCATATATTTT. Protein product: CAWSEGQGFQNTIYF.

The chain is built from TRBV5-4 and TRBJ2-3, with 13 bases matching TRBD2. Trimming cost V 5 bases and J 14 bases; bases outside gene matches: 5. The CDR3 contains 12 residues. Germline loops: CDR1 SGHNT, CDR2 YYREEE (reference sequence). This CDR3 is CASSWTSGRPYF. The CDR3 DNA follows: TGTGCCAGCAGTTGGACTAGCGGGAGACCGTATTTT.

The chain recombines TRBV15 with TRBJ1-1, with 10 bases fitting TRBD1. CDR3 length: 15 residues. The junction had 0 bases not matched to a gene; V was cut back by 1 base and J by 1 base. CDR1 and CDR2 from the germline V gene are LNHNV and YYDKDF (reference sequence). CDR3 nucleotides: TGTGCCACCAGCAGAGGGACAGGGGGGAACACTGAAGCTTTCTTT. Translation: CATSRGTGGNTEAFF.

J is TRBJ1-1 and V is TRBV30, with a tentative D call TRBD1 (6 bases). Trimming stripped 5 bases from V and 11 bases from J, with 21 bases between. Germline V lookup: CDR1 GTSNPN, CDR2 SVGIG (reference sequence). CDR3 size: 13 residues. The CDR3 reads CAWDIQGRLVAFF. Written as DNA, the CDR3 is TGTGCCTGGGACATACAGGGTCGGTTAGTCGCTTTCTTT.

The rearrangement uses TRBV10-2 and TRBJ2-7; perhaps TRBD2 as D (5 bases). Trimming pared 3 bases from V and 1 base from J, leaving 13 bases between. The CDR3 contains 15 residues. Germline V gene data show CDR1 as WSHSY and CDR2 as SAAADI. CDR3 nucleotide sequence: TGCGCCAGCAGTGATTGGGAGTCCCTTTCCTACGAGCAGTACTTC. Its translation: CASSDWESLSYEQYF.

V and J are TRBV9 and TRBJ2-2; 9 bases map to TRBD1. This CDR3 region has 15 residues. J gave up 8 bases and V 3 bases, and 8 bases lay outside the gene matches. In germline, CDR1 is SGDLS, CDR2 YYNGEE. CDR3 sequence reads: CASSGRDRVGGELFF. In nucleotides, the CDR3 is TGTGCCAGCAGCGGCCGGGACAGGGTAGGGGGGGAGCTGTTTTTT.

In nucleotides, the CDR3 is TGTGCCAGCAAGGGACTAGCGGGAGAGGGCAATGAGCAGTTCTTC. It codes for CASKGLAGEGNEQFF. The rearrangement joins TRBV2 to TRBJ2-1; the match to TRBD2 covers 14 bases. Germline trimming cut 7 bases from V and 6 bases from J; bases unmatched to any gene: 5. The CDR3 sequence is 15 residues long. Germline CDR1 reads SNHLY; CDR2 reads FYNNEI. Full variable domain (missing parts from reference TRBV2 and TRBJ2-1): EPEVTQTPSHQVTQMGQEVILRCVPISNHLYFYWYRQILGQKVEFLVSFYNNEISEKSEIFDDQFSVERPDGSNFTLKIRSTKLEDSAMYFCASKGLAGEGNEQFFGPGTRLTVL.

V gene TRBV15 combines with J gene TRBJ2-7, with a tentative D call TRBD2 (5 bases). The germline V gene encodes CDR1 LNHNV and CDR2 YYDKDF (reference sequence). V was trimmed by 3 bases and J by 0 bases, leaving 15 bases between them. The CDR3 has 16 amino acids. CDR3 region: CATSRGVAKSSYEQYF. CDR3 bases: TGTGCCACCAGCAGGGGTGTAGCGAAAAGCTCCTACGAGCAGTACTTC.

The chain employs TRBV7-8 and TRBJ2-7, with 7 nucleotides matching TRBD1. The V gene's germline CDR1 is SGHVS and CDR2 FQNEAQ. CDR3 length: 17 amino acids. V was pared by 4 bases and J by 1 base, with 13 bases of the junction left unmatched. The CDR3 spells CASSSAPLGTVSYEQYF. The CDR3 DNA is TGTGCCAGCAGCTCCGCTCCTCTTGGGACAGTTTCCTACGAGCAGTACTTC.